The 13 T cell receptor beta chains given below trace back to one sample, sequenced in a study of cytomegalovirus exposure and HLA in healthy donors. 13 Jbeta primers and 60 Vbeta primers were used for the PCR. Using immunoSEQ multiplex PCR, the repertoire was profiled, and TCRdb retains in-frame clones only, with some absent. Counted here are about 210,000 clones, roughly 80% occurring once; the ten biggest clones make up more than 3%. Sequencing was done on a sample of PBMCs. The receptors were sampled from a middle-aged man in good health and CMV-seropositive.

The J gene is TRBJ2-3, the V gene TRBV18; the match to TRBD2 covers 8 bases. V dropped 0 bases and J dropped 5; count of bases not matched to a gene: 7. The CDR3 is 16 residues long. In germline, CDR1 is KGHSH, CDR2 LQKENI. CDR3 coding DNA: TGTGCCAGCTCACCACCGGCGGGGGGAGGAATAGATACGCAGTATTTT. Translating gives CASSPPAGGGIDTQYF.

The rearrangement links TRBV27 to TRBJ2-5; 10 bases are a match to TRBD2. CDR1 MNHEY and CDR2 SMNVEV come from the germline V gene (reference sequence). J lost 5 bases, V lost 6 bases, and 12 bases had no gene match. This CDR3 contains 16 residues. This CDR3 is CASSPWGAGGHETQYF. CDR3 DNA sequence: TGTGCCAGCAGCCCCTGGGGAGCGGGGGGGCACGAGACCCAGTACTTC.

This clone has only one observation. The chain links TRBV5-1 to TRBJ2-7, with 14 nucleotides matching TRBD2. The ends lost 0 bases at V and 4 bases at J; junction bases unmatched: 0. Germline V gene sequence: CDR1 SGHRS, CDR2 YFSETQ. This CDR3 spans 15 amino acids. This CDR3 reads CASSLGLAGGYEQYF. The CDR3 nucleotides are TGCGCCAGCAGCTTGGGACTAGCGGGAGGGTACGAGCAGTACTTC. Together with reference TRBV5-1 and TRBJ2-7, the CDR3 gives the full variable domain: KAGVTQTPRYLIKTRGQQVTLSCSPISGHRSVSWYQQTPGQGLQFLFEYFSETQRNKGNFPGRFSGRQFSNSRSEMNVSTLELGDSALYLCASSLGLAGGYEQYFGPGTRLTVT.

As DNA, the CDR3 is TGCGCCAGCAGCTGGGGACAGACGAACACTGAAGCTTTCTTT. It encodes CASSWGQTNTEAFF. The V call is TRBV5-1, the J call TRBJ1-1; 7 bases fit TRBD1. Germline trimming cut 3 bases from V and 1 base from J; bases unmatched to any gene: 3. Per germline, CDR1 SGHRS and CDR2 YFSETQ. The CDR3 length is 14 residues.

This clone was seen just once. Written as DNA, the CDR3 is TGCGCCAGCAGCCTTAGCGGGAGAACAGATACGCAGTATTTT. This gives the protein CASSLSGRTDTQYF. The chain employs TRBV4-1 and TRBJ2-3; 9 nucleotides line up with TRBD2. The V and J ends lost 4 bases and 3 bases, in that order; junction bases with no gene match: 2. The CDR3 length is 14 residues. The germline CDR1 and CDR2 sequences are MGHRA and YSYEKL.

The chain is built from TRBV5-4 and TRBJ2-1; 9 bases are a match to TRBD2. This CDR3 region has 18 residues. Trimming removed 4 bases from V and 2 bases from J; junction bases left unmatched: 13. In germline, CDR1 is SGHNT, CDR2 YYREEE (reference sequence). CDR3 in DNA: TGTGCCAGCAGCCCTGGCCGCCCGACTAGCGGAACCTACAATGAGCAGTTCTTC. Its protein product is CASSPGRPTSGTYNEQFF. Drawing the rest from reference TRBV5-4 and TRBJ2-1, the complete variable domain is ETGVTQSPTHLIKTRGQQVTLRCSSQSGHNTVSWYQQALGQGPQFIFQYYREEENGRGNFPPRFSGLQFPNYSSELNVNALELDDSALYLCASSPGRPTSGTYNEQFFGPGTRLTVL.

This clone was counted only a few times. The chain is built from TRBV5-1 and TRBJ2-1, with TRBD1 identical over 9 bases. Germline CDR1 SGHRS, CDR2 YFSETQ. After removal of 7 bases from V and 7 bases from J, the junction contained 6 bases not matched to a gene. This CDR3 region has 13 residues. The CDR3 nucleotides read TGCGCCAGCTGCCGGGACAGGGCTAATGAGCAGTTCTTC. It is translated as CASCRDRANEQFF.

This clone was observed once. The chain uses TRBV7-8 and TRBJ1-6; 11 nucleotides align to TRBD1. Unmatched junction bases numbered 15, after V lost 3 bases and J lost 5 bases. Germline-derived CDR1 and CDR2 are SGHVS and FQNEAQ. This CDR3 spans 20 amino acids. Here the CDR3 reads CASSFPGQGAGGGNNSPLHF. CDR3 DNA: TGTGCCAGCAGCTTTCCAGGACAGGGGGCAGGTGGTGGGAATAATTCACCCCTCCACTTT.

The V and J genes are TRBV7-3 and TRBJ1-2; 8 nucleotides line up with TRBD1. The CDR3 contains 16 residues. V dropped 2 bases and J dropped 4; count of bases not matched to a gene: 9. CDR1 is SGHTA, CDR2 FQGTGA, per germline. CDR3 DNA sequence: TGTGCCAGCAGCTTACCTTGGACAGGGATCGGCTATGGCTACACCTTC. As protein: CASSLPWTGIGYGYTF.

This chain joins TRBV2 and TRBJ2-7; 12 bases are a match to TRBD2. Germline CDR1 and CDR2: SNHLY and FYNNEI. This CDR3 region has 19 residues. V gave up 5 bases and J gave up 4 bases; unmatched junction bases: 18. CDR3 sequence (DNA): TGTGCCAGCAGTATATCCAGGGAAGACTTGCTAGCGGGAGGGTACGAGCAGTACTTC. As protein: CASSISREDLLAGGYEQYF.

The V gene is TRBV25-1, the J gene TRBJ1-3; tentative D call: TRBD1 (5 bases). CDR3 length: 18 amino acids. With 1 base removed from V and 0 bases from J, the gap between germline ends came to 16 bases. Germline V gives CDR1 MGHDK, CDR2 SYGVNS. CDR3 sequence reads: CASSEFPTEFSSGNTIYF. The CDR3 region has the DNA TGTGCCAGCAGTGAATTCCCGACAGAGTTCAGCTCTGGAAACACCATATATTTT. Full variable domain (missing parts from reference TRBV25-1 and TRBJ1-3): EADIYQTPRYLVIGTGKKITLECSQTMGHDKMYWYQQDPGMELHLIHYSYGVNSTEKGDLSSESTVSRIRTEHFPLTLESARPSHTSQYLCASSEFPTEFSSGNTIYFGEGSWLTVV.

The sample holds one count of this clone. In nucleotides, the CDR3 is TGTGCCATCAGTGAGGGGGACGGGGGCAATGAGCAGTTCTTC. Translating it yields CAISEGDGGNEQFF. This chain uses TRBV10-3 with TRBJ2-1, with D perhaps TRBD2 (6 bases). The ends were cut back, 2 bases at V and 6 bases at J, with 11 bases in the middle. CDR1 is ENHRY and CDR2 is SYGVKD in the germline V gene. The CDR3 runs to 14 residues.

V usage is TRBV6-6 and J usage is TRBJ1-1, with 7 bases aligning to TRBD1. The V segment lost 6 bases and the J segment 5 bases; nucleotides outside the gene matches: 6. The CDR3 has 13 amino acids. Germline CDR1 is MNHNY and CDR2 is SVGAGI (reference sequence). The CDR3 is CASSLQGGTEAFF. The DNA of the CDR3 is TGTGCCAGCAGCCTGCAGGGGGGAACTGAAGCTTTCTTT.